The present T cell receptor beta chain was sequenced within a study of T cells in Graves' hyperthyroidism and ophthalmopathy. Study results and limitations: Most clonotypes expanded in the thyroid (above 0.001) were also present in blood. Model-based prediction identified ophthalmopathy a median roughly six months prior to its onset.

As to this clonotype: Antigen unknown. This may come from a read error, since a much larger clone is one base off.

CDR3 length: 13 amino acids. Deletions cut 3 bases from V and 3 bases from J, with 9 bases between. Germline assignment: CDR1 MNHGY and CDR2 SVAAGI. Amplified regions were TCR beta CDR3 sequences from RNA transcripts. The TCR CDR3 was amplified in a first-round RT-PCR using the HTBI primer set. TCRdb ran MiXCR on the multiplex PCR reads and lists one entry per CDR3 protein. The sample records 300,000 to 450,000 distinct CDR3 sequences, about a fifth being singletons. Patients were excluded because of uncontrolled infection, other autoimmune disease, pregnancy or lactation. About 10 ml fresh peripheral blood yielded the PBMCs.

This receptor was identified in a young man with Graves' ophthalmopathy. The sample taken for sequencing was blood. V and J are TRBV6-9 and TRBJ2-7; D unresolved. The CDR3 spells CASSYAANYEQYF. The CDR3 coding sequence is TGTGCCAGCAGTTACGCGGCCAACTACGAGCAGTACTTC.